Shown below are 9 T cell receptor beta chains from a single sample sequenced in a study of blood T cells in healthy people across ages. Alongside a J-beta primer mix, a sample-barcoded 5' primer served in a second PCR lasting roughly 7 to 11 cycles. TCRdb called the 5' RACE reads again in MiXCR, with one record for every CDR3 protein. The repertoire has about 1.5 million distinct CDR3 sequences, about 45% of them found once; the top ten carry about 4%. The sample consisted of blood. The origin of the receptors is a woman between 18 and 29 years old in good health.

V gene TRBV6-2 or TRBV6-3 combines with J gene TRBJ1-2; 7 positions agree with TRBD1. V lost 2 bases and J lost 9; bases outside the gene matches: 3. Germline CDR1 and CDR2: MNHEY and SVGEGT. CDR3 length: 12 amino acids. The CDR3 spells CASSYETGRYTF. DNA of the CDR3: TGTGCCAGCAGTTACGAGACAGGGCGCTACACCTTC.

This chain joins TRBV20-1 and TRBJ2-3, with D perhaps matching TRBD1 (6 bases). The CDR3 sequence is 15 residues long. V was pared by 1 base and J by 5 bases, with 16 bases between. The V gene's germline CDR1 is DFQATT and CDR2 SNEGSKA (reference sequence). In nucleotides, the CDR3 is TGCAGTGCTAGAGTAGGGGCAGGGGCCCAAGATACGCAGTATTTT. Its protein is CSARVGAGAQDTQYF.

The V gene is TRBV5-4, the J gene TRBJ1-2; weak D call: TRBD1 (6 bases). The CDR3 has 15 amino acids. Trimming shortened V by 4 bases and J by 4 bases, and 17 bases separated the two germline ends. Germline V lookup: CDR1 SGHNT, CDR2 YYREEE (reference sequence). The DNA for the CDR3 is TGTGCCAGCAGCCTTGGACAGAACCAGCTCTATGGCTACACCTTC. This gives the protein CASSLGQNQLYGYTF.

In its sample, this clonotype was seen a few times. The chain links TRBV4-3 to TRBJ2-7, with D unclear. The germline gives CDR1 LGHNA, CDR2 YSLEER. Trimming cost V 0 bases and J 3 bases, with 6 bases left between them. The CDR3 is 13 residues long. CDR3 bases: TGCGCCAGCAGCCAAGATCCCCTCTACGAGCAGTACTTC. Protein product: CASSQDPLYEQYF.

In its sample, this clonotype was seen a few times. V is TRBV20-1 and J is TRBJ1-6; 7 bases line up with TRBD1. CDR1 and CDR2 (germline): DFQATT, SNEGSKA (reference sequence). The V gene end was trimmed by 5 bases and the J gene end by 3 bases; junction bases not matched to a gene: 4. This CDR3 is built from 14 residues. In DNA, the CDR3 is TGCAGTGCTCCTCGGACAGGCTATAATTCACCCCTCCACTTT. It yields the protein CSAPRTGYNSPLHF.

The chain combines TRBV7-3 with TRBJ2-3; 8 nucleotides line up with TRBD2. Trimming took 1 base from V and 2 from J; bases not matched to a gene: 11. Per germline, CDR1 SGHTA and CDR2 FQGTGA. The CDR3 spans 18 residues. DNA of the CDR3: TGTGCCAGCAGCTTAAACCCACGTCTGCGGGAGGTCACAGATACGCAGTATTTT. It translates to CASSLNPRLREVTDTQYF.

This clonotype was recorded a few times. CDR3 region: CASSHRQWGSDSNQPQHF. As DNA, the CDR3 is TGTGCCAGCAGCCACCGACAATGGGGGTCAGATAGCAATCAGCCCCAGCATTTT. J is TRBJ1-5 and V is TRBV6-1, with D perhaps TRBD1 (5 bases). From germline, CDR1 is MNHNS and CDR2 SASEGT. V dropped 6 bases and J dropped 0 bases, with 21 bases sitting between them. The CDR3 has 18 residues.

The J gene is TRBJ1-5, the V gene TRBV12-3 or TRBV12-4, with D possibly being TRBD1 (6 bases). There are 15 residues in the CDR3. V was shortened by 4 bases and J by 0 bases, with 10 bases between the two germline ends. In DNA, the CDR3 is TGTGCCAGCAGTTGGAGGGGGGGTAGCAATCAGCCCCAGCATTTT. It translates to CASSWRGGSNQPQHF.

The chain couples TRBV24-1 to TRBJ2-3; tentatively, D is TRBD1 (6 bases). Trimming cost V 8 bases and J 3 bases, with 8 bases left between them. Germline assignment: CDR1 KGHDR and CDR2 SFDVKD. The CDR3 consists of 12 residues. CDR3 sequence: CATKGDTDTQYF. DNA of the CDR3: TGTGCCACCAAGGGGGATACAGATACGCAGTATTTT.